This paragraph reports one T cell receptor (beta chain). CDR3 length: 15 amino acids. V shed 3 bases and J 5 bases; nucleotides not matched to a gene: 3. The germline V gene encodes CDR1 SGHDN and CDR2 FVKESK. Generated by immunoSEQ multiplex PCR, the TCRdb table keeps only in-frame clones and is missing some. The sample shows about 25,000 clones, about 86% of them seen only once. These data are taken from a study of OX40 agonist ivuxolimab in advanced cancers. J is TRBJ1-6 and V is TRBV14; 8 nucleotides line up with TRBD1. This TCR was recovered from an adult with an advanced solid tumor such as melanoma, head and neck, liver or kidney cancer. Specimen: CD4+ or CD8+ T cells sorted from blood, collected in a trial of the OX40 agonist ivuxolimab. CDR3 sequence: CASSHLTGDNSPLHF. The CDR3 DNA reads as TGTGCCAGCAGCCACCTGACAGGGGATAATTCACCCCTCCACTTT.